A selection of T cell receptor beta chains follows, all from one sample in a study of T cell responses to AZD1222 COVID-19 vaccine. Using immunoSEQ multiplex PCR, the repertoire was profiled, and TCRdb retains in-frame clones only, with some absent. Of over 85,000 clones in the sample, about 88% were seen once. The sample in question was peripheral blood, obtained on day 0 of AZD1222 vaccination. These receptors were taken from an adult in good health. Each CDR3 is given with its conserved first and last residue. D genes are given only for firm matches. A row's size may be missing; if present it is once, few, many or a size class.

TRBV29-1	.	.	TRBJ2-7	CSVEWTRKGEQYF	TGCAGCGTTGAATGGACAAGGAAGGGCGAGCAGTACTTC
TRBV19	.	.	TRBJ1-6	CASSIETSRVDSPLHF	TGTGCCAGTAGTATAGAGACCTCCAGGGTCGATTCACCCCTCCACTTT
TRBV5-6	.	few	TRBJ1-1	CASSLEGPGTEAFF	TGTGCCAGCAGCTTGGAGGGACCGGGCACTGAAGCTTTCTTT
TRBV6-5	.	.	TRBJ2-5	CASSFRAAGRETQYF	TGTGCCAGCAGTTTCCGGGCCGCGGGGCGGGAGACCCAGTACTTC
TRBV6-1	TRBD1	.	TRBJ1-5	CASSDLRQGGHQPQHF	TGTGCCAGCAGTGATTTGCGACAGGGGGGTCATCAGCCCCAGCATTTT
TRBV6-2/TRBV6-3	TRBD1	.	TRBJ1-2	CASSGDSHGYTF	TGTGCCAGCAGTGGGGACAGTCATGGCTACACCTTC
TRBV5-4	.	.	TRBJ1-2	CASSLDPRGVADGYTF	TGTGCCAGCAGCTTAGACCCCCGGGGAGTCGCGGATGGCTACACCTTC
TRBV7-2	.	.	TRBJ1-4	CASSLGAEKLFF	TGTGCCAGCAGCCTGGGAGCCGAAAAACTGTTTTTT
TRBV15	.	.	TRBJ2-3	CATSRKPADTQYF	TGTGCCACCAGCAGAAAACCAGCAGATACGCAGTATTTT
TRBV5-6	TRBD1	.	TRBJ1-2	CASSRGQGHYGYTF	TGTGCCAGCAGCAGGGGACAGGGGCACTATGGCTACACCTTC